This T cell receptor (beta chain) appears in the sequencing data of a study of blood T cells in healthy people across ages. Turning to the study itself: Through template switching, about one barcoded beta molecule was captured per two T cells, as measured in model experiments.

Peripheral blood from each donor was collected in a volume of 9.5 to 10 milliliters. With each sample, at least 6 micrograms of total RNA were extracted. V lost 4 bases and J 5 bases, leaving 12 bases between the germline ends. The CDR3 is 14 amino acids. The germline V gene encodes CDR1 MNHEY and CDR2 SVGEGT. As concerns this clonotype: Its antigen remains unidentified.

A second about 6 to 11 cycle PCR used barcoded and J-beta primers. TCRdb reprocessed the 5' RACE reads via MiXCR and lists one record per CDR3 protein. The sample records around 990,000 distinct CDR3 sequences, roughly two fifths being singletons. Study-level findings and limits: Compared with aged donors, long-lived donors showed fewer expanded clones, suggesting selection.

The chain carries TRBV6-2 or TRBV6-3 and TRBJ1-5; maybe TRBD1 (5 bases). The clonotype comes from a man between 18 and 35 years old in good health. The sequenced sample was blood. The CDR3, as DNA: TGTGCCAGCAGTTTACGAGGGGATTATCAGCCCCAGCATTTT. Translating gives CASSLRGDYQPQHF.